These 24 T cell receptor beta chains were sequenced from one sample in a study of blood T cell repertoires in COVID-19. Sequencing was performed with immunoSEQ multiplex PCR; in TCRdb, only in-frame clones are kept and a portion is missing. The sample yields around 170,000 clones, about 88% seen once. Sequencing was done on a sample of peripheral blood. The receptors were sampled from a man aged 55 to 70 with acute or convalescent COVID-19.

The rearrangement uses TRBV27 and TRBJ2-7; no firm D call. The germline V and J ends were trimmed by 7 bases and 0 bases, with 13 bases remaining between them. The CDR3 extends over 14 amino acids. CDR1 MNHEY and CDR2 SMNVEV come from the germline V gene (reference sequence). In nucleotides, the CDR3 is TGTGCCAGCAAGTGGGCTACGGCCTCCTACGAGCAGTACTTC. This gives the protein CASKWATASYEQYF.

The V and J genes are TRBV18 and TRBJ1-2; TRBD1 is a possible D gene (5 bases). Germline lookup yields CDR1 KGHSH and CDR2 LQKENI. With 0 bases removed from V and 6 bases from J, the gap between germline ends came to 8 bases. The CDR3 extends over 13 amino acids. The CDR3 DNA follows: TGTGCCAGCTCACCACCGGTAGGGGATGGCTACACCTTC. This codes for CASSPPVGDGYTF.

This clone is a singleton in its sample. J is TRBJ1-2 and V is TRBV5-1; TRBD1 might be the D (5 bases). Germline-derived CDR1 and CDR2 are SGHRS and YFSETQ. The CDR3 has 14 amino acids. V lost 0 bases and J lost 10, with 16 bases in between. The CDR3 loop is CASSLDSGGSDYTF. The CDR3 DNA reads TGCGCCAGCAGCTTGGATTCGGGGGGAAGCGACTACACCTTC.

CDR3 in amino acids: CASSLRREYNEQFF. The CDR3 region has the DNA TGCGCCAGCAGCTTGCGGCGGGAGTACAATGAGCAGTTCTTC. V gene TRBV5-1 combines with J gene TRBJ2-1; TRBD2 aligns across 7 bases. Germline CDR1 is SGHRS and CDR2 is YFSETQ. The V segment lost 1 base and the J segment 4 bases; nucleotides outside the gene matches: 2. This CDR3 is built from 14 residues.

This clone occurred a few times. V and J are TRBV7-2 and TRBJ2-7; a possible D gene is TRBD1 (5 bases). Germline CDR1 and CDR2: SGHTA and FQGNSA. Trimming removed 5 bases at V and 2 bases at J, with 16 bases between. There are 15 residues in the CDR3. The CDR3, as DNA: TGTGCCAGCAGCCGCCGTCCAGGGATTACCTACGAGCAGTACTTC. Translation gives CASSRRPGITYEQYF.

The chain uses TRBV29-1 and TRBJ2-7; no definite D call. Between the trimmed V and J ends, which lost 7 bases and 5 bases, there was a span of 12 bases. The CDR3 is 11 amino acids. CDR1 SQVTM and CDR2 ANQGSEA come from the germline V gene. CDR3 coding DNA: TGCAGCGCCTTGAATCAGGACGAGCAGTACTTC. Translation gives CSALNQDEQYF.

The genes are TRBV6-6 and TRBJ1-5; D not certain. Trimming pared 0 bases from V and 0 bases from J, leaving 9 bases between. Germline V gene data show CDR1 as MNHNY and CDR2 as SVGAGI (reference sequence). The CDR3 is 16 residues long. CDR3: CASSYSRAVSNQPQHF. CDR3 sequence (DNA): TGTGCCAGCAGTTACTCGAGGGCGGTTAGCAATCAGCCCCAGCATTTT.

This CDR3 reads CSASLARTSGANVLTF. The CDR3 DNA follows: TGCAGTGCTAGTCTAGCCCGGACCTCTGGGGCCAACGTCCTGACTTTC. The gene calls are TRBV20-1 and TRBJ2-6; a possible D gene is TRBD2 (5 bases). Germline V gene lookup returns CDR1 DFQATT and CDR2 SNEGSKA (reference sequence). This CDR3 has 16 amino acids. V was trimmed by 3 bases and J by 0 bases, leaving 12 bases between them.

With respect to this clone: The identical CDR3 is also encoded by other nucleotide sequences in the sample. CDR3 DNA: TGCGCCAGCAGCTTGGACGGCGGGATGAACACTGAAGCTTTCTTT. It translates to CASSLDGGMNTEAFF. This chain uses TRBV5-1 with TRBJ1-1; D remains unclear. Per the germline V gene, CDR1 is SGHRS and CDR2 is YFSETQ. This CDR3 contains 15 residues. Deletions cut 0 bases from V and 0 bases from J, with 9 bases between.

In this sample, this clone turned up once. CDR3 sequence (DNA): TGTGCCTGGGCCGGAGGGGATAGACAGTTCTTC. Encoded protein: CAWAGGDRQFF. The J gene is TRBJ2-1, the V gene TRBV30, with a tentative D call TRBD2 (6 bases). From germline, CDR1 is GTSNPN and CDR2 SVGIG (reference sequence). The CDR3 runs to 11 residues. The V end was cut by 5 bases, the J end by 13 bases, with 15 bases between.

The V and J genes are TRBV19 and TRBJ2-7; 9 bases align to TRBD1. The CDR3 covers 17 residues. V dropped 4 bases and J dropped 0; count of bases not matched to a gene: 10. Germline CDR1 LNHDA, CDR2 SQIVND (reference sequence). This CDR3 is CASSTSTGTGSSYEQYV. CDR3 nucleotides: TGTGCCAGTAGTACCTCCACCGGGACAGGGAGCTCCTACGAGCAGTACGTC.

The chain recombines TRBV5-6 with TRBJ1-5; D unresolved. Trimming left V 6 bases short and J 0 bases short, with 13 bases between. From germline, CDR1 is SGHDT and CDR2 YYEEEE. The CDR3 length is 15 residues. The CDR3 loop is CASTLGLYSNQPQHF. The CDR3 nucleotides are TGTGCCAGCACCTTAGGACTATATAGCAATCAGCCCCAGCATTTT.

This chain connects TRBV10-3 to TRBJ1-2; 10 bases map to TRBD1. CDR1 and CDR2 (germline): ENHRY, SYGVKD. The CDR3 contains 13 residues. With V trimmed by 7 bases and J by 6 bases, 5 bases remained unmatched. In nucleotides, the CDR3 is TGTGCCATCACCCTAGGACAGGGGGATGGCTACACCTTC. Its protein is CAITLGQGDGYTF.

V is TRBV24-1 and J is TRBJ1-2, with a weak D call TRBD1 (6 bases). The CDR3 runs 13 residues. V lost 4 bases and J lost 3, with 8 bases in between. Per the germline V gene, CDR1 is KGHDR and CDR2 is SFDVKD. The DNA for the CDR3 is TGTGCCACCAGTGAGTCAGGGGACTATGGCTACACCTTC. Translated: CATSESGDYGYTF.

The chain has TRBV6-2 or TRBV6-3 and TRBJ1-5; 8 bases line up with TRBD1. The germline V gene has CDR1 MNHEY and CDR2 SVGEGT. After removal of 6 bases from V and 3 bases from J, the junction contained 13 bases not matched to a gene. The CDR3 has 17 amino acids. For the CDR3, the DNA is TGTGCCAGCAGCCGGGGTCGACAGGGGAGGAACAATCAGCCCCAGCATTTT. This encodes CASSRGRQGRNNQPQHF.

The chain links TRBV24-1 to TRBJ1-2; D is undetermined. This CDR3 is 14 amino acids long. CDR1 and CDR2 (germline): KGHDR, SFDVKD. The V end was cut by 6 bases, the J end by 2 bases, with 12 bases between. The CDR3 region is CATSRGGINYGYTF. CDR3 sequence (DNA): TGTGCCACCAGTCGGGGAGGGATCAACTATGGCTACACCTTC.

This chain links TRBV19 with TRBJ2-5; D is possibly TRBD1 (6 bases). The V gene's germline CDR1 is LNHDA and CDR2 SQIVND (reference sequence). V was cut by 8 bases and J by 5 bases, with 9 bases left in between. The CDR3 consists of 11 residues. CDR3 coding DNA: TGTGCCAGTGGACAGAGGGAGACCCAGTACTTC. Protein product: CASGQRETQYF.

The chain carries TRBV20-1 and TRBJ1-2; D possibly corresponds to TRBD1 (6 bases). The CDR3 loop spans 11 amino acids. With 6 bases removed from V and 8 bases from J, the gap between germline ends came to 13 bases. Germline V lookup: CDR1 DFQATT, CDR2 SNEGSKA (reference sequence). CDR3 sequence: CSAFGTNGYTF. DNA of the CDR3: TGCAGTGCCTTCGGGACAAACGGCTACACCTTC.

The genes are TRBV27 and TRBJ2-1, with 11 bases identical to TRBD1. The CDR3 spans 14 residues. The germline gives CDR1 MNHEY, CDR2 SMNVEV (reference sequence). The ends lost 6 bases at V and 7 bases at J; junction bases unmatched: 5. CDR3 residues: CASRSGTGGNEQFF. CDR3 sequence (DNA): TGTGCCAGCAGGTCCGGGACAGGGGGTAATGAGCAGTTCTTC.

The CDR3 is CASSSPRQLSGANVLTF. The CDR3 DNA reads TGTGCCAGCAGCTCACCTCGACAGCTTTCTGGGGCCAACGTCCTGACTTTC. The chain couples TRBV7-9 to TRBJ2-6; TRBD1 might be the D (5 bases). CDR1 and CDR2 (germline): SEHNR, FQNEAQ (reference sequence). Trimming took 4 bases from V and 1 from J, leaving 14 bases between them. This CDR3 region has 17 residues.

This clone came up a few times. The junction departs from the called germline gene at one end, perhaps through a read error. The chain couples TRBV7-7 to TRBJ1-3; perhaps TRBD1 as D (6 bases). The CDR3 is 18 amino acids. Per germline, CDR1 SSHAT and CDR2 FNYEAQ (reference sequence). CDR3 sequence: CASSLYTREKTGSSIVNF. The CDR3 DNA sequence: TGTGCCAGCAGCCTTTATACACGAGAGAAGACAGGATCTTCAATCGTAAATTTT. Together with reference TRBV7-7 and TRBJ1-3, the CDR3 gives the full variable domain: GAGVSQSPRYKVTKRGQDVTLRCDPISSHATLYWYQQALGQGPEFLTYFNYEAQPDKSGLPSDRFSAERPEGSISTLTIQRTEQRDSAMYRCASSLYTREKTGSSIVNFGEGSWLTVV.

J is TRBJ2-3 and V is TRBV5-4, with 10 bases matching TRBD2. In germline, CDR1 is SGHNT, CDR2 YYREEE (reference sequence). The CDR3 extends over 17 amino acids. V trimming: 0 bases; J trimming: 1 base; junction bases outside the gene matches: 5. The CDR3 loop is CASSLESSGGRTDTQYF. CDR3 bases: TGTGCCAGCAGCTTGGAGTCTAGCGGGGGCCGCACAGATACGCAGTATTTT.

This clone came up once. The rearrangement links TRBV6-4 to TRBJ1-1, with 7 bases identical to TRBD1. Germline assignment: CDR1 MRHNA and CDR2 SNTAGT. V trimming: 2 bases; J trimming: 1 base; junction bases outside the gene matches: 1. The CDR3 has 14 amino acids. The CDR3 DNA is TGTGCCAGCAGTGACGGGACAGAGAACACTGAAGCTTTCTTT. Translating it yields CASSDGTENTEAFF.

The chain links TRBV18 to TRBJ2-7; D is possibly TRBD2 (6 bases). V gave up 11 bases and J gave up 2 bases, with 16 bases separating them. This CDR3 has 13 residues. Germline loops: CDR1 KGHSH, CDR2 LQKENI. CDR3 coding DNA: TGTGCCGGAGGGGTACAGGAGACCTACGAGCAGTACGTC. Translation gives CAGGVQETYEQYV.